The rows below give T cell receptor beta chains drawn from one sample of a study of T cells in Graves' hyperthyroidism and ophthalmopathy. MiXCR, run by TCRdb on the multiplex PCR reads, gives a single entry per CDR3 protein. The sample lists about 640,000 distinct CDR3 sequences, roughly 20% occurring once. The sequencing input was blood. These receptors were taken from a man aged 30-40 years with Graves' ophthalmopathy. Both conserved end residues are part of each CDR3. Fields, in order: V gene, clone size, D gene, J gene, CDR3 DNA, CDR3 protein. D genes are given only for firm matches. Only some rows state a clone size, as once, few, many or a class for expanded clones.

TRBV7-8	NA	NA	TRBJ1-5	TGTGCCAGCAGCTTAATAGGGGATCAGCCCCAGCATTTT	CASSLIGDQPQHF
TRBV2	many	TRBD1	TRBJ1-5	TGTGCCAGCAGTGGACAGGGGGCACATCAGCCCCAGCATTTT	CASSGQGAHQPQHF
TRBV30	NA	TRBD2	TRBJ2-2	TGTGCCTGGAGCCTAGCGGGAGCCGGGGAGCTGTTTTTT	CAWSLAGAGELFF
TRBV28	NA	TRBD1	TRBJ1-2	TGTGCCAGCAGCACTTTGGACAGGAACTATGGCTACACCTTC	CASSTLDRNYGYTF
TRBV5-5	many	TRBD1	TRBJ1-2	TGTGCCAGCAGCTTGGAGGTGGGACAGGCCCATGGCTACACCTTC	CASSLEVGQAHGYTF
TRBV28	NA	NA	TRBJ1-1	TGTGCCAGCAGCATACCCAACGGATTGAACACTGAAGCTTTCTTT	CASSIPNGLNTEAFF
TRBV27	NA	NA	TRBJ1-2	TGTGCCAGCAGTTTATCCCCCGGCGCCGGGCATGGCTACACCTTC	CASSLSPGAGHGYTF
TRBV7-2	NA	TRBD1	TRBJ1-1	TGTGCCAGCAGCCTCGGACAGGGGTTGGTGATCACTGAAGCTTTCTTT	CASSLGQGLVITEAFF
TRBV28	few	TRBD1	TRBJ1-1	TGTGCCAGCAGTTCCGGACAGGGCATATTTAACACTGAAGCTTTCTTT	CASSSGQGIFNTEAFF
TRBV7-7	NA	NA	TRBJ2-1	TGTGCTAGCAGCTACGGGGTCGATGAGCAGTTCTTC	CASSYGVDEQFF
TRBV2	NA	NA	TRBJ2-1	TGTGCCAGCAGCCTCCCCGAAAGCCCGGTCTCCTACAATGAGCAGTTCTTC	CASSLPESPVSYNEQFF
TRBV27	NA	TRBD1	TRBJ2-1	TGTGCCAGCAGAACCCCTAGGGACAGGGACGATGAGCAGTTCTTC	CASRTPRDRDDEQFF
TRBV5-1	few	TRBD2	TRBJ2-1	TGCGCCAGCAGCTTGGCCGGTCGGGCTAGCGGGATAGATGAGCAGTTCTTC	CASSLAGRASGIDEQFF
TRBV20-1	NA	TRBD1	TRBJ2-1	TGCAGTGCTCAGACAGGGTCCCGGCCGGATGAGCAGTTCTTC	CSAQTGSRPDEQFF
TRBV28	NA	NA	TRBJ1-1	TGTGCCAGCAGTTCCGCTATGGACGAAGCTTTCTTT	CASSSAMDEAFF
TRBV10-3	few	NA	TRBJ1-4	TGTGCCATCAGTGAAAATACAGGGAAACTGTTTTTT	CAISENTGKLFF
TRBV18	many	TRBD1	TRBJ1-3	TGTGCCAGCTCACCGCCTTCGACAGGGCGGAGAAACACCATATATTTT	CASSPPSTGRRNTIYF
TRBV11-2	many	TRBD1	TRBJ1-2	TGTGCCAGCAGCCAGGGGGCCGGAGTAGGGTATGGCTACACCTTC	CASSQGAGVGYGYTF
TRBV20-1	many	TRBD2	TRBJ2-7	TGCAGTGCTAGGGCTAGCGGGAGACCGGGAGAGCAGTACTTC	CSARASGRPGEQYF
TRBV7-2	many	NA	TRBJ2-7	TGTGCCAGCAGCTCAAGAGCGGTTCCCAAAGGGGAGCAGTACTTC	CASSSRAVPKGEQYF
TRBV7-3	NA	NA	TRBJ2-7	TGTGCCAGCAGCTTGGGTCCTAGCGAGTTCTACGAGCAGTACTTC	CASSLGPSEFYEQYF
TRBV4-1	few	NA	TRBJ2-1	TGCGCCAGCAGCCGAGGGGGGGAGCGGGATGAGCAGTTCTTC	CASSRGGERDEQFF
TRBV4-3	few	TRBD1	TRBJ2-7	TGCGCCAGCAGCCAGGAGAGGGACAGGGGCTACGAGCAGTACTTC	CASSQERDRGYEQYF
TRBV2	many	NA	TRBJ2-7	TGTGCCAGCACCTCGACTATAGCCTACGAGCAGTACTTC	CASTSTIAYEQYF
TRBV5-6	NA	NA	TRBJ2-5	TGTGCCAGCAGCCAGGACATTCACGGGACCCAGTACTTC	CASSQDIHGTQYF
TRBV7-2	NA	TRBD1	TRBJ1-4	TGTGCCAGCAGCTTAGTGCTGGACAGGAAACTGTCTTTT	CASSLVLDRKLSF
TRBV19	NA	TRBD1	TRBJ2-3	TGTGCCAGTAGTGGGACAGGGAAGACAGATACGCAGTATTTT	CASSGTGKTDTQYF
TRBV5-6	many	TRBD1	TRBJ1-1	TGTGCCAGCAGCCCCGAGACAGGGAGAGGCACTGAAGCTTTCTTT	CASSPETGRGTEAFF
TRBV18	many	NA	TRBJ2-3	TGTGCCAGCTCACGCCTCACTAGCACAGATACGCAGTATTTT	CASSRLTSTDTQYF
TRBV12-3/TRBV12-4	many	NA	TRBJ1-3	TGTGCCAGCAGTTTAACTCTTACTGGAAACACCATATATTTT	CASSLTLTGNTIYF
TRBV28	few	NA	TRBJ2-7	TGTGCCAGCAGACCAGGGGGGGCCAACTACGAGCAGTACTTC	CASRPGGANYEQYF
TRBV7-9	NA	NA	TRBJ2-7	TGTGTCAGCAGCCCCCGACAGGCCTACGAGCAGTACTTC	CVSSPRQAYEQYF
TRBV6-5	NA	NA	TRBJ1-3	TGTGCCAGCATGTACCTCCGGGCAGTAGGAAACACCATATATTTT	CASMYLRAVGNTIYF
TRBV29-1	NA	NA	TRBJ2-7	TGCAGCGTTGACAGGGGCTACGAGCAGTACTTC	CSVDRGYEQYF
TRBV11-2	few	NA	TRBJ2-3	TGTGCCAGCAGCCCCCGCTCGTGGGGGAGAAGCACAGATACGCAGTATTTT	CASSPRSWGRSTDTQYF
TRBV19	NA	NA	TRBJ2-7	TGTGCCAGTAGTATAGATCGGCCCTACGAGCAGTACTTC	CASSIDRPYEQYF
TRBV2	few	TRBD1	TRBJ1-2	TGTGCCAGCAGGGGGACAGGGGTTTTCTATGGCTACACCTTC	CASRGTGVFYGYTF
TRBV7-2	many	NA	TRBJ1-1	TGTGCCAGCAGCTTCCGACAGATAAAGATGAACACTGAAGCTTTCTTT	CASSFRQIKMNTEAFF
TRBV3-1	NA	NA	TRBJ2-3	TGTGCCAGCAGCCAAGAGAAAAGGCCCCACACAGATACGCAGTATTTT	CASSQEKRPHTDTQYF
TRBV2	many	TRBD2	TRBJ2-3	TGTGCCGGAGCTCCTAGCGGGAGATCAGATACGCAGTATTTT	CAGAPSGRSDTQYF
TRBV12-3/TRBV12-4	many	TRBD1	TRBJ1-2	TGTGCCAGCAGTTTTCTCCCTTGGACGACAGGGGCTCGTGGCTACACCTTC	CASSFLPWTTGARGYTF
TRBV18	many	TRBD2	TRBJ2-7	TGTGCCAGCTCACTTTCAGCGGGAGTCGGCGAGCAGTACTTC	CASSLSAGVGEQYF
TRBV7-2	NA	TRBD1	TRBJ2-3	TGTGCCAGCAGCTGGACAGGGGATATGTACCCAGATACGCAGTATTTT	CASSWTGDMYPDTQYF